This T cell receptor beta chain was recorded in a study of cytomegalovirus exposure and HLA in healthy donors. Study-level points and caveats: Most CMV-associated TCR beta chains were later found to appear HLA-restricted. Cytomegalovirus association was listed for 150 to 200 TCR beta chains.

PCR amplification relied on 60 Vbeta primers (plus 13 Jbeta primers). Generated by immunoSEQ multiplex PCR, the TCRdb table keeps only in-frame clones and is missing some. Altogether 120,000 or so clones are present, 75% to 90% being singletons, with the ten largest covering 1%. Concerning this clone: What it binds is unknown.

The J segment lost 6 bases and the V segment lost 1 base, leaving 9 bases of the junction unmatched. The CDR3 contains 16 residues. The germline V gene encodes CDR1 LNHNV and CDR2 YYDKDF (reference sequence). The V and J genes are TRBV15 and TRBJ2-3; 8 nucleotides match TRBD2. Sequencing used PBMCs. The receptor was derived from a man aged 40-55 years in good health and CMV-seronegative. This CDR3 is CATSRVDGGAWDTQYF. CDR3 nucleotides: TGTGCCACCAGCAGAGTGGACGGGGGGGCCTGGGATACGCAGTATTTT.